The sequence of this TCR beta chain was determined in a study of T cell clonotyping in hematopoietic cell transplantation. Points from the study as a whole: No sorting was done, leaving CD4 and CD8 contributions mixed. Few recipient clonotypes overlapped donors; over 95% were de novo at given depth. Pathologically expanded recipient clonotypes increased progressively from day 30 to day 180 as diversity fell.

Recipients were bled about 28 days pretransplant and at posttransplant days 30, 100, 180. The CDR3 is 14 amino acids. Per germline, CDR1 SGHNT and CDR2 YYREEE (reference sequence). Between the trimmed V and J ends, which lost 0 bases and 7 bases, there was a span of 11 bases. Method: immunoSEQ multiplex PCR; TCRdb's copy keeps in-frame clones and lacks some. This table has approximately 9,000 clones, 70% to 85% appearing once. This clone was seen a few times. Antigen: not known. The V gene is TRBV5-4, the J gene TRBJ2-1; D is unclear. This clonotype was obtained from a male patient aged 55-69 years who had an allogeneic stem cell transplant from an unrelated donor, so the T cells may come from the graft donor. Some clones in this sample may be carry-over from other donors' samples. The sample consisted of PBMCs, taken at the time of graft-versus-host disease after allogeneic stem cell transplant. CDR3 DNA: TGTGCCAGCAGCTTGGCTCCGCCAACGAATGAGCAGTTCTTC. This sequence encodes CASSLAPPTNEQFF.